Listed below are T cell receptor beta chains from one sample, sequenced in a study of shared clonotypes between healthy human individuals. Profiled with immunoSEQ multiplex PCR; TCRdb holds only in-frame clones, not every one. The sample consists of about 1.1 million clones, approximately 77% of them appearing once. The source material was memory CD4+ T cells from PBMCs. The receptors stem from a man in his late teens or twenties in good health. Some clones in this sample may be carry-over from other donors' samples. The CDR3 runs from the conserved cysteine through the conserved F or W. A D gene is named only where the DNA matches it firmly. Rows give clone size only sometimes, using once, few, many, or a class for an expanded clone.

TRBJ2-2 | NA | NA | TRBV5-1 | CASSWTIGTNTGELFF | TGCGCCAGCAGTTGGACGATCGGGACGAACACCGGGGAGCTGTTTTTT
TRBJ2-3 | TRBD2 | NA | TRBV9 | CASSAGRAGVGTQYF | TGTGCCAGCAGCGCCGGGCGAGCGGGAGTGGGTACGCAGTATTTT
TRBJ2-7 | NA | NA | TRBV9 | CASSVGISRQGSYEQYF | TGTGCCAGCAGCGTAGGAATAAGTAGGCAGGGGTCGTACGAGCAGTACTTC
TRBJ1-1 | NA | few | TRBV19 | CASSRIRGRYTEAFF | TGTGCCAGTAGTCGAATCAGGGGAAGGTACACTGAAGCTTTCTTT
TRBJ2-1 | TRBD2 | NA | TRBV5-1 | CASSLTPTSETYNEQFF | TGCGCCAGCAGCTTGACCCCCACTAGCGAAACCTACAATGAGCAGTTCTTC
TRBJ1-3 | NA | NA | TRBV25-1 | CASSDFGGTGNTIYF | TGTGCCAGCAGTGACTTTGGGGGGACTGGAAACACCATATATTTT
TRBJ2-7 | NA | few | TRBV6-6 | CASSKGGMNEQYF | TGTGCCAGCAGCAAGGGGGGGATGAACGAGCAGTACTTC
TRBJ2-1 | TRBD2 | NA | TRBV5-1 | CASSLSGAGWDNEQFF | TGCGCCAGCAGCCTTAGCGGGGCTGGGTGGGACAATGAGCAGTTCTTC
TRBJ2-5 | NA | NA | TRBV7-2 | CASSLYRGHEETQYF | TGTGCCAGCAGCTTATACCGAGGGCACGAAGAGACCCAGTACTTC
TRBJ2-2 | NA | NA | TRBV14 | CASSQGGPTGELFF | TGTGCCAGCAGCCAAGGTGGGCCGACCGGGGAGCTGTTTTTT
TRBJ2-2 | NA | NA | TRBV19 | CASSRASGELFF | TGTGCCAGTAGTAGGGCTTCCGGGGAGCTGTTTTTT
TRBJ2-7 | NA | NA | TRBV11-2 | CASSLDGTQKGEQYF | TGTGCCAGCAGCTTAGATGGGACTCAGAAGGGCGAGCAGTACTTC
TRBJ2-7 | NA | NA | TRBV18 | CASSPGLMGPYEQYF | TGTGCCAGCTCACCAGGCCTTATGGGTCCGTACGAGCAGTACTTC
TRBJ2-5 | NA | NA | TRBV5-6 | CASSSGGTGRKTQYF | TGTGCCAGCAGCTCGGGGGGGACAGGGCGGAAGACCCAGTACTTC
TRBJ2-1 | NA | NA | TRBV6-5 | CASSSHFRSYNEQFF | TGTGCCAGCAGTAGCCACTTCCGCTCCTACAATGAGCAGTTCTTC
TRBJ1-3 | NA | once | TRBV7-2 | CASSLAGGLLWSNTIYF | TGTGCCAGCAGCTTAGCCGGTGGGCTGCTGTGGTCCAACACCATATATTTT
TRBJ2-7 | NA | few | TRBV7-9 | CASRPDRSYEQYF | TGTGCCAGCCGACCTGACAGATCCTACGAGCAGTACTTC
TRBJ2-1 | NA | NA | TRBV15 | CATSRDQTYNEQFF | TGTGCCACCAGCAGAGATCAAACATACAATGAGCAGTTCTTC
TRBJ2-1 | NA | NA | TRBV5-1 | CASSLSAGYYNEQFF | TGCGCCAGCAGCTTGTCCGCAGGGTACTACAATGAGCAGTTCTTC
TRBJ2-3 | NA | NA | TRBV5-1 | CASSLGWGSDTQYF | TGCGCCAGCAGCCTTGGGTGGGGGTCAGATACGCAGTATTTT
TRBJ1-1 | NA | once | TRBV5-1 | CASSSQTNTEAFF | TGCGCCAGCAGCTCGCAAACAAACACTGAAGCTTTCTTT
TRBJ1-2 | NA | NA | TRBV19 | CASSNSGQQANYGYTF | TGTGCCAGTAGTAATTCCGGACAACAAGCTAACTATGGCTACACCTTC
TRBJ1-1 | TRBD1 | NA | TRBV28 | CASTPPDRVGTEAFF | TGTGCCAGCACCCCACCCGACAGGGTTGGCACTGAAGCTTTCTTT
TRBJ2-7 | TRBD2 | many | TRBV6-1 | CASSEDPSGTYEQYF | TGTGCCAGCAGTGAAGACCCTAGCGGCACCTACGAGCAGTACTTC
TRBJ1-2 | NA | NA | TRBV28 | CASSGQEVGYGYTF | TGTGCCAGCAGTGGGCAAGAGGTGGGCTATGGCTACACCTTC
TRBJ2-2 | NA | NA | TRBV29-1 | CSVDRGFNTGELFF | TGCAGCGTTGATCGGGGGTTCAACACCGGGGAGCTGTTTTTT
TRBJ1-1 | TRBD1 | NA | TRBV28 | CASSFVGQGFVEAFF | TGTGCCAGCAGTTTTGTGGGACAGGGTTTTGTTGAAGCTTTCTTT
TRBJ2-5 | TRBD2 | NA | TRBV7-6 | CASSLGVRGRREDQETQYF | TGTGCCAGCAGCTTAGGGGTTCGCGGGAGACGCGAGGACCAAGAGACCCAGTACTTC
TRBJ2-7 | TRBD2 | few | TRBV15 | CATSRLAGAFEQYF | TGTGCCACCAGCAGGCTAGCGGGAGCTTTCGAGCAGTACTTC
TRBJ1-1 | NA | NA | TRBV5-1 | CASSLQGLDTEAFF | TGCGCCAGCAGCCTCCAGGGTCTAGACACTGAAGCTTTCTTT
TRBJ2-5 | NA | NA | TRBV5-1 | CASSSDSGETQYF | TGCGCCAGCAGCTCGGACAGTGGGGAGACCCAGTACTTC
TRBJ2-3 | TRBD2 | NA | TRBV7-3 | CASSAGATDTQYF | TGTGCCAGCAGCGCGGGAGCCACAGATACGCAGTATTTT
TRBJ2-3 | TRBD2 | few | TRBV30 | CAWSSSGRSDTQYF | TGTGCCTGGAGTAGTAGCGGGAGGTCGGATACGCAGTATTTT
TRBJ1-2 | NA | NA | TRBV18 | CASSPAKVNYGYTF | TGTGCCAGCTCACCCGCGAAGGTTAACTATGGCTACACCTTC
TRBJ1-2 | NA | NA | TRBV30 | CAWSLLGANYGYTF | TGTGCCTGGAGTCTTCTGGGGGCGAACTATGGCTACACCTTC
TRBJ1-4 | TRBD1 | NA | TRBV18 | CASSPPVRTGVQKLFF | TGTGCCAGCTCACCACCGGTGCGGACAGGGGTCCAAAAACTGTTTTTT
TRBJ1-4 | NA | NA | TRBV9 | CASSVGGGGEKLFF | TGTGCCAGCAGCGTGGGAGGAGGAGGAGAAAAACTGTTTTTT
TRBJ2-4 | NA | NA | TRBV9 | CASSTGDTVENIQYF | TGTGCCAGCAGCACCGGGGACACGGTCGAAAACATTCAGTACTTC
TRBJ2-3 | TRBD2 | NA | TRBV5-1 | CASSLGREVDTQYF | TGCGCCAGCAGCTTGGGGCGGGAGGTAGATACGCAGTATTTT
TRBJ1-5 | NA | NA | TRBV7-2 | CASSVGFGGQPQHF | TGTGCCAGCAGCGTAGGGTTCGGGGGTCAGCCCCAGCATTTT
TRBJ2-3 | NA | NA | TRBV7-2 | CASSRNTGIIGTDTQYF | TGTGCCAGCAGCCGAAACACAGGGATAATAGGCACAGATACGCAGTATTTT
TRBJ1-4 | TRBD1 | few | TRBV9 | CASSPRTGGGEKLFF | TGTGCCAGCAGCCCCCGGACAGGGGGAGGTGAAAAACTGTTTTTT
TRBJ2-3 | TRBD2 | NA | TRBV7-8 | CASSPTLAGGFTDTQYF | TGTGCCAGCAGCCCGACTCTAGCGGGAGGATTCACAGATACGCAGTATTTT
TRBJ1-1 | NA | NA | TRBV18 | CASSPLWGAFF | TGTGCCAGCTCACCCCTTTGGGGAGCTTTCTTT
TRBJ2-5 | NA | NA | TRBV9 | CASSVGSELVETQYF | TGTGCCAGCAGCGTAGGTTCTGAACTCGTAGAGACCCAGTACTTC
TRBJ1-1 | TRBD1 | NA | TRBV28 | CASRTGATNTEAFF | TGTGCCAGCAGGACAGGGGCAACGAACACTGAAGCTTTCTTT
TRBJ2-1 | NA | NA | TRBV18 | CASSPLTRRDEQFF | TGTGCCAGCTCACCGCTAACTCGAAGGGATGAGCAGTTCTTC